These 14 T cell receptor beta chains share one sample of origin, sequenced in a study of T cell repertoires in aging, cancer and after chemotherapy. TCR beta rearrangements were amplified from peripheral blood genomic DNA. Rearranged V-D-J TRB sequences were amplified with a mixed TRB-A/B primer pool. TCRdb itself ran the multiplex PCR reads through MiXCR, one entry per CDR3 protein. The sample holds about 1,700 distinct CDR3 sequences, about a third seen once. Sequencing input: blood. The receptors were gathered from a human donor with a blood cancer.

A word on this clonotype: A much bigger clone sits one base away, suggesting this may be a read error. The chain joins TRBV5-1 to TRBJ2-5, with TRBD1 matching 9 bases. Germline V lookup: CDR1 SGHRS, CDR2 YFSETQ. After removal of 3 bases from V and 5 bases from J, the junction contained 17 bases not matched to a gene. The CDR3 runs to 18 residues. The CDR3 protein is CASSWRRTEQGAWETQYF. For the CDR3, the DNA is TGCGCCAGCAGCTGGAGAAGAACTGAACAGGGGGCTTGGGAGACCCAGTACTTC.

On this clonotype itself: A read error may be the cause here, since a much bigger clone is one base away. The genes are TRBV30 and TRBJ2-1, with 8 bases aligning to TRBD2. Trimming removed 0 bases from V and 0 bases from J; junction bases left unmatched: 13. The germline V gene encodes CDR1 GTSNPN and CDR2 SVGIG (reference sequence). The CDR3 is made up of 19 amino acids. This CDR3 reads CAWSVRGLPGGTSYNEQFF. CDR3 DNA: TGTGCCTGGAGTGTCCGAGGACTACCGGGGGGGACCTCCTACAATGAGCAGTTCTTC.

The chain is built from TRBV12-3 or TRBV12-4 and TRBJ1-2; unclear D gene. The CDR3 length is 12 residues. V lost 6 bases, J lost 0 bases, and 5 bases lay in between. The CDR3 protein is CASRGSNYGYTF. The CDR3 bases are TGTGCCAGCAGGGGATCTAACTATGGCTACACCTTC.

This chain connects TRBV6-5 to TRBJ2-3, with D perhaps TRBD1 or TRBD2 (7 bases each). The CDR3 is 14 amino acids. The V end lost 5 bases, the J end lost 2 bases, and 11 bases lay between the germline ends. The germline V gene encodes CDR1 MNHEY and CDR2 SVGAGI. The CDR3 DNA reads TGTGCCAGCAGTCCAGGGGGGGCCACAGATACGCAGTATTTT. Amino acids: CASSPGGATDTQYF.

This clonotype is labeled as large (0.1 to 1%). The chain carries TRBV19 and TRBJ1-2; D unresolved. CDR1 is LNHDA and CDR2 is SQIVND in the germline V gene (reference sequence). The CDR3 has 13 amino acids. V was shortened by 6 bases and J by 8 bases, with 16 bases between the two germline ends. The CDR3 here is CASSEDTVGGYTF. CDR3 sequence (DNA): TGTGCCAGTAGCGAGGATACGGTTGGAGGCTACACCTTC.

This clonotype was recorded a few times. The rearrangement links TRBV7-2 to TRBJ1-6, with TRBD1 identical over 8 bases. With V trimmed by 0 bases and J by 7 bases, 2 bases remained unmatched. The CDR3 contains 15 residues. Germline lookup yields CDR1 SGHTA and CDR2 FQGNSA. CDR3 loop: CASSLAQGVNSPLHF. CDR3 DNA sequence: TGTGCCAGCAGCTTAGCACAGGGGGTCAATTCACCCCTCCACTTT.

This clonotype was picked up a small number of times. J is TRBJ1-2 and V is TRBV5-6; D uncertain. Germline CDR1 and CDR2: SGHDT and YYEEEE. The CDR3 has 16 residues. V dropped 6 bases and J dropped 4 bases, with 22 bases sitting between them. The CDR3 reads CASTLLGSDFFYGYTF. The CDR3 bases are TGTGCCAGCACCCTATTGGGCTCGGACTTCTTCTATGGCTACACCTTC. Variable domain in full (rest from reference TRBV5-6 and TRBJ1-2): DAGVTQSPTHLIKTRGQQVTLRCSPKSGHDTVSWYQQALGQGPQFIFQYYEEEERQRGNFPDRFSGHQFPNYSSELNVNALLLGDSALYLCASTLLGSDFFYGYTFGSGTRLTVV.

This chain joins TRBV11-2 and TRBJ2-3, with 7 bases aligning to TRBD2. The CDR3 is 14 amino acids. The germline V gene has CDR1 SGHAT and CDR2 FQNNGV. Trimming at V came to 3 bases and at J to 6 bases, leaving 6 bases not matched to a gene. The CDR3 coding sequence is TGTGCCAGCAGCTTGGGGCCCGGGGGGGATACGCAGTATTTT. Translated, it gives CASSLGPGGDTQYF.

CDR3 nucleotides: TGTGCCAGCAGTCCGGGACTAGCGGGGGGCGGAGATACGCAGTATTTT. Translating it yields CASSPGLAGGGDTQYF. The chain combines TRBV12-3 or TRBV12-4 with TRBJ2-3; TRBD2 aligns across 15 bases. Trimming cost V 5 bases and J 5 bases; bases outside gene matches: 5. This CDR3 spans 16 amino acids.

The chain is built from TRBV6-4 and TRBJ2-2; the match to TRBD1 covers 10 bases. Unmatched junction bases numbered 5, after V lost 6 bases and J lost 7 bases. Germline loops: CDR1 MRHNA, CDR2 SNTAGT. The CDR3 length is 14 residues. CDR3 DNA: TGTGCCAGCAGGCCGGGACAGGGGTACGGGGAGCTGTTTTTT. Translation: CASRPGQGYGELFF.

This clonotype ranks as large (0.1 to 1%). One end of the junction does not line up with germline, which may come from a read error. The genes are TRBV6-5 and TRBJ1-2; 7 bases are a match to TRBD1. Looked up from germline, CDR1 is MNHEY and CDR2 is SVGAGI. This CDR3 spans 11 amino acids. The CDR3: CASSYRDRLIF. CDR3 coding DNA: TGTGCCAGCAGTTACAGGGACAGACTTATCTTC.

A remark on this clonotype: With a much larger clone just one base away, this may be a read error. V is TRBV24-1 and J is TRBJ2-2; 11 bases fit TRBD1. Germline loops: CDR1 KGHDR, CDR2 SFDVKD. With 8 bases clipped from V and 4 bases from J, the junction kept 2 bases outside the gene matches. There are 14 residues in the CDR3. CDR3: CATMGQGGTGELFF. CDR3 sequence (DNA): TGTGCCACCATGGGACAGGGGGGCACCGGGGAGCTGTTTTTT.

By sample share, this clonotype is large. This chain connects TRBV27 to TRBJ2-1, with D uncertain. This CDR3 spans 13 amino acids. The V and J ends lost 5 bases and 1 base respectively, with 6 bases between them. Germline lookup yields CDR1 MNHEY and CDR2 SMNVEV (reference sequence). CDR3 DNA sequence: TGTGCCAGCAGTGGGAAGTCCTACAATGAGCAGTTCTTC. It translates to CASSGKSYNEQFF.

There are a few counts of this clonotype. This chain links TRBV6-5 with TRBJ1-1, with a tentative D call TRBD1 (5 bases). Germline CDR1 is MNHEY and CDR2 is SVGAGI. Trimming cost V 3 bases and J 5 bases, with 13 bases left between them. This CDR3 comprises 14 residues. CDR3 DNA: TGTGCCAGCAGTTATGGGGCCAAAACTACTGAAGCTTTCTTT. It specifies CASSYGAKTTEAFF.